This TCR beta chain comes out of a study of blood T cell repertoires in COVID-19 (TCRdb year 2020). At the level of the whole study: Collaborator samples came from the United States, Italy and Spain and covered acute and convalescent phases of COVID-19. The prospective study material was composed of cDNA or gDNA derived from T cells, B-cell-depleted T cells, or PBMCs. The dataset comprised deeply sampled blood TCRbeta repertoires from subjects exposed to, actively infected with, or recovered from COVID-19. A freely available public database, intended as a resource for researchers studying the immune response to SARS-CoV-2, is where the repertoires were released. The samples were drawn from the first 160 participants of the ongoing ImmuneRACE study and from 1,254 subjects provided by 6 global collaborators. The sample metadata nearly always contained a de-identified subject ID, COVID-19 status, age in years and sex. Where HLA class I and class II types were available, the types were taken from metadata supplied by the sample provider, not from assay-based typing.

Broad study findings and their caveats: How much clinical and demographic metadata was included differed by source and by participant, and the metadata was provided uncurated.

TCRbeta CDR3 regions were amplified from genomic DNA using the immunoSEQ Assay, a bias-controlled multiplex PCR. In the original analysis: Within the assay, amplification of reference gene primers was used to estimate how many nucleated cells each sample contained. Sequence reads were collapsed and filtered to measure the absolute abundance of every unique TCRbeta CDR3 rearrangement. For each sample, productive Simpson clonality was calculated as the square root of Simpson's diversity index across productive rearrangements. TCRdb carries this immuneACCESS record with in-frame sequences only. Its versions omit some clonotypes, under half of them owing to an unresolved V gene in the studies checked, with the rest unexplained. V, J and clone size were drawn from that table, and D and trimming were deduced from the DNA. The sample yields about 250,000 clones; roughly 89% were counted once. The ten most abundant clones make up 4% of the sample.

At the junction V is shortened by 0 bases and J by 6 bases; bases outside the gene matches: 4. Including cysteine and phenylalanine, the CDR3 has 15 amino acids. The entry retains the CDR3 DNA only, 45 bases that are in frame from base 1. Via the germline V gene, CDR1 is SGHNT and CDR2 YENEEA. Participants in the prospective study were aged roughly 18 to 100 years, lived in 20 to 30 United States geographic areas, and enrolled through a virtual design. Cohort assignment in the prospective study relied on participant-reported clinical history from a screening survey and a study questionnaire. In the prospective study, mobile phlebotomists collected whole blood, serum and a nasopharyngeal or oropharyngeal swab from each participant. Additional blood draws and questionnaires over an approximately 2-month period could optionally be provided by prospective study participants. Blood samples from the prospective study were shipped frozen or at room temperature prior to DNA extraction.

Notes on this clone: Its antigen has not been determined. Qualities for individual bases were not recorded, and no much larger clone is one base off.

What was sequenced was PBMCs or T cells enriched from blood (not recorded which). This sequence uses TRBV11-3 and TRBJ2-1, with 8 bases in between that match TRBD2. This receptor was identified in a woman between 25 and 40 years old with acute COVID-19. Read as DNA, the sequence is TGTGCCAGCAGCTTAGACGGGGGGGCCGTCAATGAGCAGTTCTTC. Its translation reads: CASSLDGGAVNEQFF.